Listed here is a single TCR beta chain. In the source study's methods: Estimated nucleated cell counts came from reference gene primer amplification. TCRdb's table, derived via immunoSEQ multiplex PCR, lists solely in-frame clones and lacks some. V, J and clone size are taken as reported in that table, and D and trimming were inferred from the DNA itself. Here the sample spans over 300,000 clones, about 90% being singletons. The sample comes from a study of blood T cell repertoires in COVID-19. About the research overall: COVID-19 samples from acute and convalescent phases originated in the United States, Italy and Spain. T cells, B-cell-depleted T cells, or PBMCs supplied cDNA or gDNA.

CDR3 length: 15 amino acids. V was pared by 4 bases and J by 1 base, with 12 bases between. Germline V gene data show CDR1 as LNHDA and CDR2 as SQIVND (reference sequence). Sequences were obtained from peripheral blood. The J gene is TRBJ2-3, the V gene TRBV19; no definite D call. This sequence was found in a man between 18 and 35 years old with active or convalescent COVID-19. The CDR3 coding sequence is TGTGCCAGTAGTAGGGCTATACGCGGCACAGATACGCAGTATTTT. It codes for CASSRAIRGTDTQYF.